This passage covers 22 T cell receptor beta chains from one sample sequenced in a study of T cells in Graves' hyperthyroidism and ophthalmopathy. Amplified regions were TCR beta CDR3 sequences from RNA transcripts. During a first-round RT-PCR of the TCR CDR3, the HTBI primer set was used. TCRdb processed the multiplex PCR reads anew with MiXCR; each CDR3 protein has one entry. The table lists over 650,000 distinct CDR3 sequences, about 45% of them singletons. Input material: peripheral blood or thyroid tissue (not recorded which). These receptors were obtained from an adult man with Graves' disease, either hyperthyroidism or ophthalmopathy (not recorded which).

The chain has TRBV20-1 and TRBJ1-1, with D possibly matching TRBD1 (6 bases). With 1 base removed from V and 1 base from J, the gap between germline ends came to 16 bases. Germline V lookup: CDR1 DFQATT, CDR2 SNEGSKA (reference sequence). The CDR3 is 16 amino acids. The CDR3 region is CSARVGGGGTNTEAFF. The CDR3 bases are TGCAGTGCTAGAGTAGGGGGGGGAGGAACGAACACTGAAGCTTTCTTT.

The V call is TRBV7-9, the J call TRBJ2-7; 8 bases agree with TRBD2. The CDR3 runs 17 residues. Germline-derived CDR1 and CDR2 are SEHNR and FQNEAQ (reference sequence). With 5 bases clipped from V and 6 bases from J, the junction kept 18 bases outside the gene matches. CDR3: CASSLRYKAGVEVEQYF. CDR3 nucleotides: TGTGCCAGCAGCCTGCGATATAAAGCGGGAGTAGAAGTCGAGCAGTACTTC. Filled out from reference TRBV7-9 and TRBJ2-7, the complete variable domain reads DTGVSQNPRHKITKRGQNVTFRCDPISEHNRLYWYRQTLGQGPEFLTYFQNEAQLEKSRLLSDRFSAERPKGSFSTLEIQRTEQGDSAMYLCASSLRYKAGVEVEQYFGPGTRLTVT.

The V gene is TRBV11-1, the J gene TRBJ2-5; 7 nucleotides agree with TRBD2. CDR3 size: 13 residues. The J segment lost 5 bases and the V segment lost 8 bases, leaving 8 bases of the junction unmatched. Germline assignment: CDR1 SGHAT and CDR2 FQDESV (reference sequence). CDR3 sequence (DNA): TGTGCCAGCGGGAGGGCCCCGTTGGAGACCCAGTACTTC. Translation: CASGRAPLETQYF.

This clonotype was recorded many times. This chain connects TRBV29-1 to TRBJ1-2; D uncertain. The CDR3 is made up of 13 amino acids. Germline V gene sequence: CDR1 SQVTM, CDR2 ANQGSEA. The V and J ends lost 7 bases and 4 bases respectively, with 16 bases between them. CDR3 sequence reads: CSAQDAKAYGYTF. CDR3 bases: TGCAGCGCTCAGGACGCTAAAGCCTATGGCTACACCTTC.

This chain uses TRBV20-1 with TRBJ1-1; D gene unclear. The germline V and J ends were trimmed by 0 bases and 0 bases, with 11 bases remaining between them. The CDR3 runs to 15 residues. Germline V gene sequence: CDR1 DFQATT, CDR2 SNEGSKA (reference sequence). The DNA of the CDR3 is TGCAGTGCTAGAGATGGCAAGGCGTTGAACACTGAAGCTTTCTTT. Its protein product is CSARDGKALNTEAFF.

This clonotype was seen a handful of times. V and J are TRBV6-1 and TRBJ1-2; D unresolved. Germline V CDR1 and CDR2: MNHNS, SASEGT. V lost 7 bases, J lost 2 bases, and 11 bases lay in between. The CDR3 contains 13 residues. CDR3 nucleotides: TGTGCCAGCACTAAGTTCGGGAACTATGGCTACACCTTC. It yields the protein CASTKFGNYGYTF.

The chain employs TRBV2 and TRBJ1-6, with D hard to call. Trimming pared 5 bases from V and 9 bases from J, leaving 20 bases between. CDR1 is SNHLY and CDR2 is FYNNEI in the germline V gene. The CDR3 spans 16 residues. The chain's CDR3 is CASSPPRTGDGSPLHF. In DNA, the CDR3 is TGTGCCAGCAGTCCCCCGAGGACGGGTGATGGTTCACCCCTCCACTTT.

This sequence joins TRBV24-1 and TRBJ2-7; 9 nucleotides line up with TRBD1. Germline lookup yields CDR1 KGHDR and CDR2 SFDVKD. V lost 11 bases, J lost 3 bases, and 10 bases stayed unmatched. This CDR3 has 14 amino acids. This chain's CDR3 is CARHRDRASYEQYF. CDR3 bases: TGTGCCAGGCACCGGGACAGGGCAAGCTACGAGCAGTACTTC.

J is TRBJ1-1 and V is TRBV5-1, with a weak D call TRBD1 (5 bases). The V end lost 0 bases, the J end lost 0 bases, and 12 bases lay between the germline ends. Per germline, CDR1 SGHRS and CDR2 YFSETQ. This CDR3 comprises 16 residues. The CDR3 region is CASSLVEGTLNTEAFF. The CDR3 region has the DNA TGCGCCAGCAGCTTGGTGGAGGGGACTTTGAACACTGAAGCTTTCTTT.

As concerns this clonotype: The junction departs from the called germline gene at one end, perhaps through a read error. The rearrangement links TRBV6-1 to TRBJ1-5, with TRBD1 matching over 7 bases. The CDR3 runs to 13 residues. Per germline, CDR1 MNHNS and CDR2 SASEGT. CDR3 region: CAISPYDRALIHF. CDR3 nucleotides: TGTGCCATCAGTCCCTACGACAGGGCCCTGATACATTTT.

This clonotype was seen more than once but under ten times. This rearrangement joins TRBV25-1 to TRBJ1-2, with D uncertain. Trimming removed 3 bases from V and 5 bases from J, with 16 bases in between. The CDR3 totals 15 residues. From germline, CDR1 is MGHDK and CDR2 SYGVNS. CDR3 residues: CASSEDNGVDYGYTF. The CDR3 nucleotides are TGTGCCAGCAGTGAGGATAATGGGGTGGATTATGGCTACACCTTC.

V and J are TRBV7-9 and TRBJ1-1; D perhaps matches TRBD1 (5 bases). The CDR3 contains 15 residues. Germline-derived CDR1 and CDR2 are SEHNR and FQNEAQ (reference sequence). V was pared by 2 bases and J by 4 bases, with 14 bases between. The CDR3 is CASSLMGTGGTEAFF. The CDR3 bases are TGTGCCAGCAGCTTAATGGGGACGGGGGGCACTGAAGCTTTCTTT.

The table lists this clonotype with a few counts. This chain uses TRBV9 with TRBJ2-2; 10 nucleotides match TRBD2. CDR1 and CDR2 from the germline V gene are SGDLS and YYNGEE. V lost 1 base, J lost 1 base, and 1 base stayed unmatched. CDR3 length equals 16 residues. CDR3 sequence reads: CASSVLAGENTGELFF. In nucleotides, the CDR3 is TGTGCCAGCAGCGTACTAGCGGGAGAGAACACCGGGGAGCTGTTTTTT.

The J gene is TRBJ2-7, the V gene TRBV7-9; D is perhaps TRBD1 (5 bases). V shed 3 bases and J shed 5 bases, with 14 bases lying between them. Germline assignment: CDR1 SEHNR and CDR2 FQNEAQ (reference sequence). The CDR3 covers 14 residues. The CDR3 DNA follows: TGTGCCAGCAGCTTCGGCCCCCAGGGCCACGAGCAGTACTTC. Amino acids: CASSFGPQGHEQYF.

The count of this clonotype is one. The CDR3 region has the DNA TGTGCCACCAGTGCAGGGGAGCTGTTTTTT. Translation gives CATSAGELFF. The rearrangement links TRBV24-1 to TRBJ2-2, with D hard to call. The V end lost 5 bases, the J end lost 8 bases, and 2 bases lay between the germline ends. Germline values: CDR1 KGHDR, CDR2 SFDVKD. There are 10 residues in the CDR3.

This clonotype was observed many times. The genes are TRBV6-1 and TRBJ1-2, with 9 bases aligning to TRBD1. There are 13 residues in the CDR3. CDR1 MNHNS and CDR2 SASEGT come from the germline V gene. Germline trimming cut 4 bases from V and 5 bases from J; bases unmatched to any gene: 2. The CDR3 spells CASSVDRGYGYTF. The CDR3, as DNA: TGTGCCAGCAGTGTAGACAGGGGGTATGGCTACACCTTC.

This sequence joins TRBV5-1 and TRBJ1-5, with D maybe TRBD1 (5 bases). CDR1 and CDR2 (germline): SGHRS, YFSETQ. CDR3 length equals 15 residues. Trimming took off 4 bases at V and 7 bases at J, with 18 bases between the two ends. DNA for the CDR3: TGCGCCAGCAGCCCGACACCGGGAGAGGGGCAGCCCCAGCATTTT. Protein product: CASSPTPGEGQPQHF.

V and J are TRBV6-5 and TRBJ1-2; possible D gene TRBD1, 5 bases. The CDR3 has 16 residues. CDR1 and CDR2 from the germline V gene are MNHEY and SVGAGI. Trimming left V 2 bases short and J 2 bases short, with 15 bases between. The CDR3 coding sequence is TGTGCCAGCAGTTACGTGGGGGTGCGGACCAACTATGGCTACACCTTC. This gives the protein CASSYVGVRTNYGYTF.

This clonotype was recorded at least ten times. The chain combines TRBV7-2 with TRBJ1-1, with unresolved D. Trimming removed 3 bases from V and 0 bases from J, with 8 bases in between. CDR3 length equals 14 residues. CDR1 is SGHTA and CDR2 is FQGNSA in the germline V gene. CDR3 in amino acids: CASSFTAMNTEAFF. The CDR3 DNA follows: TGTGCCAGCAGCTTTACGGCCATGAACACTGAAGCTTTCTTT.

There are many counts of this clonotype. The V and J genes are TRBV2 and TRBJ1-5; D is possibly TRBD1 (6 bases). V lost 3 bases, J lost 0 bases, and 15 bases lay in between. This CDR3 has 17 amino acids. Germline CDR1 SNHLY, CDR2 FYNNEI. For the CDR3, the DNA is TGTGCCAGCAGTGACGGACAGCCAGACCTTAGCAATCAGCCCCAGCATTTT. Amino acid sequence: CASSDGQPDLSNQPQHF.

The chain employs TRBV6-6 and TRBJ1-5; 7 nucleotides align to TRBD1. The CDR3 contains 15 residues. Germline-derived CDR1 and CDR2 are MNHNY and SVGAGI (reference sequence). V shed 5 bases, J shed 4 bases, and the junction held 8 bases outside the gene matches. The CDR3 spells CASSRGQRTNQPQHF. In nucleotides, the CDR3 is TGTGCCAGCAGTAGGGGACAGAGGACTAATCAGCCCCAGCATTTT.

In this sample, this clonotype turned up once. The chain couples TRBV29-1 to TRBJ1-1; D ambiguous. Germline assignment: CDR1 SQVTM and CDR2 ANQGSEA. This CDR3 is 16 amino acids long. V lost 7 bases, J lost 1 base, and 22 bases lay in between. The CDR3, as DNA: TGCAGCGATACGACGCTTACCGGGCTCGCGAACACTGAAGCTTTCTTT. Translating it yields CSDTTLTGLANTEAFF.